The source of this TCR beta chain is a study of blood T cell repertoires in COVID-19 (dated by TCRdb to about 2020). At the level of the whole study: Collaborator samples came from the United States, Italy and Spain and covered acute and convalescent phases of COVID-19. Where available, HLA class I and class II types were taken from metadata supplied by the sample provider and were not determined by assay-based typing. The prospective study material was composed of cDNA or gDNA derived from T cells, B-cell-depleted T cells, or PBMCs. A freely available public database, intended as a resource for researchers studying the immune response to SARS-CoV-2, is where the repertoires were released. A de-identified subject ID, COVID-19 status, age in years and sex were almost always included in the sample metadata. Deeply sampled blood TCRbeta repertoires from subjects exposed to, actively infected with, or recovered from COVID-19 were included in the dataset. The samples were drawn from the first 160 participants of the ongoing ImmuneRACE study and from some 1,300 subjects provided by 6 global collaborators.

General conclusions and limits of the study: How much clinical and demographic metadata was included differed by source and by participant, and the metadata was provided uncurated.

Each collaborating institution followed its own protocols to collect whole blood in K2EDTA tubes. For TCRbeta analysis, collaborators shipped samples in one of three forms: frozen whole blood, isolated PBMCs, or DNA extracted from either of those sample types. The V end gives up 4 bases and the J end 0 bases, leaving 4 bases in the junction not matched to a gene. Taken from the germline V gene, the CDR1 and CDR2 loops are SGHTA and FQGNSA. The CDR3, cysteine through phenylalanine, is 16 amino acids long. This entry keeps only the CDR3 DNA: 48 bases, framed from base 1. Turning to this clone: Its antigen specificity is not known. Base qualities are not recorded, but no much larger clone differs from it by a single base.

TCRbeta CDR3 regions were amplified from genomic DNA using the immunoSEQ Assay, a bias-controlled multiplex PCR. The authors' analysis ran thus. The number of nucleated cells in each sample was estimated by amplification of reference gene primers within the assay. Sequence reads were collapsed and filtered to measure the absolute abundance of every unique TCRbeta CDR3 rearrangement. For each sample, productive Simpson clonality was calculated as the square root of Simpson's diversity index over productive rearrangements. TCRdb mirrors the immuneACCESS table, restricted to in-frame sequences. Some clones are absent from its copies; in checked studies, under half trace to an unresolved V gene, and the reason for the others is unknown. V and J calls and clone size follow that table, whereas D and trimming were derived from the DNA. This sample has roughly 160,000 clones in its table, and 83% of those were observed once. Jointly, the top ten make up about 2.1% of the sample.

The source material was peripheral blood. This clonotype was obtained from a woman at least 80 years old with acute or convalescent COVID-19. The chain links TRBV7-2 with TRBJ2-2, and 8 bases in between align with TRBD2. The DNA reads as follows: TGTGCCAGCAGCTACAGCGGGGGAGCGAACACCGGGGAGCTGTTTTTT. It is translated as CASSYSGGANTGELFF. The full variable domain, completed from the reference TRBV7-2 and TRBJ2-2 proteins outside the CDR3, reads GAGVSQSPSNKVTEKGKDVELRCDPISGHTALYWYRQSLGQGLEFLIYFQGNSAPDKSGLPSDRFSAERTGGSVSTLTIQRTQQEDSAVYLCASSYSGGANTGELFFGEGSRLTVL.